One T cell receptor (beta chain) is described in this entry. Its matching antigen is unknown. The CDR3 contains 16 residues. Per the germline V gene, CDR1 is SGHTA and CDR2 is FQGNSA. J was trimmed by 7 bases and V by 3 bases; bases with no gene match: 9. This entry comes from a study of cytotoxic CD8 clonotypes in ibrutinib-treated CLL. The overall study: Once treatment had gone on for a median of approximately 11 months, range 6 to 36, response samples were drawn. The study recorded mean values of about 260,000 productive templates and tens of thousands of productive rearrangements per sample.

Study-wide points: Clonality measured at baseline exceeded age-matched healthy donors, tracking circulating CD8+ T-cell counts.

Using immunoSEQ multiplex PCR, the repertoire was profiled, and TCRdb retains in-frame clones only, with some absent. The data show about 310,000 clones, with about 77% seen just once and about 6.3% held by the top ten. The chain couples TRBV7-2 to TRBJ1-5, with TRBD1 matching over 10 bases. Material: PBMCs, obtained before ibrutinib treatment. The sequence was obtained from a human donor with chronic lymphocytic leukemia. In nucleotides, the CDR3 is TGTGCCAGCAGCTTCCGGGACAGGGGAGGAAAGCAGCCCCAGCATTTT. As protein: CASSFRDRGGKQPQHF.